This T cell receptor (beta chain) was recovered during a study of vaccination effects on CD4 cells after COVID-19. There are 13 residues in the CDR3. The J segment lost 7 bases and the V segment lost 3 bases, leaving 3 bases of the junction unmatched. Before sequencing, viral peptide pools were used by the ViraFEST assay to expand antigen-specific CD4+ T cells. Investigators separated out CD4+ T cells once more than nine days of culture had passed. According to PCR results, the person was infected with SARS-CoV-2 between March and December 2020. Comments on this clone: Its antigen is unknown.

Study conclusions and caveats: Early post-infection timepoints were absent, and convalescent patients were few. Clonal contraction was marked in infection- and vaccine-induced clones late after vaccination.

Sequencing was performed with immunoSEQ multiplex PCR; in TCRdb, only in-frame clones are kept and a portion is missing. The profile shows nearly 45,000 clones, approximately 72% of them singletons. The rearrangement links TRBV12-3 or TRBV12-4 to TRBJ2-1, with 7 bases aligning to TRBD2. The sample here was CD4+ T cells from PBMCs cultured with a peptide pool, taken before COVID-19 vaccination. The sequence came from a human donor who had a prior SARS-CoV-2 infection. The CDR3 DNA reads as TGTGCCAGCAGTTTCCGGGGGGATAATGAGCAGTTCTTC. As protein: CASSFRGDNEQFF.